Listed below are T cell receptor beta chains from one sample, sequenced in a study of identical twins. Each CDR3 protein gets one entry after TCRdb re-called the 5' RACE reads with MiXCR. The sample lists a few hundred thousand distinct CDR3 sequences; around a sixth were seen once. The specimen was naive T cells sorted from blood. These receptors were obtained from a man aged 50 or older in good health. CDR3s include the opening cysteine and the closing phenylalanine or tryptophan. A D gene is named only where the DNA matches it firmly. Size is omitted from some rows. Given values are once, few, many or a class for expanded clones.

d_call	cdr3_length	clone_size	v_call	j_call	cdr3_aa	cdr3_nt
-	14	many	TRBV4-2	TRBJ2-1	CASSQDRQLNEQFF	TGTGCCAGCAGCCAAGATAGACAGCTGAATGAGCAGTTCTTC
-	16	once	TRBV19	TRBJ2-7	CASSRPGTANSYEQYF	TGTGCCAGTAGTCGTCCCGGGACGGCAAACTCCTACGAGCAGTACTTC
TRBD2	17	-	TRBV7-9	TRBJ2-1	CASSPWATSGSLNEQFF	TGTGCCAGCAGCCCGTGGGCGACTAGCGGGAGTTTGAATGAGCAGTTCTTC
TRBD1	15	-	TRBV6-2/TRBV6-3	TRBJ1-2	CASSYSTGGFYGYTF	TGTGCCAGCAGTTACTCGACAGGGGGCTTCTATGGCTACACCTTC
-	14	-	TRBV28	TRBJ1-4	CASTAVGNHEKLFF	TGTGCCAGCACCGCGGTGGGGAATCATGAAAAACTGTTTTTT
-	11	few	TRBV6-5	TRBJ2-5	CASGGSETQYF	TGTGCCTCTGGTGGATCGGAGACCCAGTACTTC
TRBD2	15	few	TRBV18	TRBJ2-3	CASSPLAGVQDTQYF	TGTGCCAGCTCGCCACTAGCGGGAGTACAAGATACGCAGTATTTT
-	16	-	TRBV7-9	TRBJ2-1	CASSTHLTRPYNEQFF	TGTGCCAGCAGCACTCATCTGACGAGACCCTACAATGAGCAGTTCTTC
-	15	many	TRBV15	TRBJ2-1	CATSSRRSSYNEQFF	TGTGCCACCAGCAGTAGAAGGTCCTCCTACAATGAGCAGTTCTTC
-	16	-	TRBV12-3/TRBV12-4	TRBJ2-3	CASSVGLGVDPDTQYF	TGTGCCAGCAGTGTGGGGCTGGGGGTGGACCCAGATACGCAGTATTTT
-	13	few	TRBV6-2/TRBV6-3	TRBJ2-7	CASSYTPRSEQYF	TGTGCCAGCAGTTACACGCCTCGGAGCGAGCAGTACTTC
-	13	many	TRBV28	TRBJ1-4	CASSYGANEKLFF	TGTGCCAGCAGCTACGGGGCTAATGAAAAACTGTTTTTT
TRBD2	14	-	TRBV20-1	TRBJ2-5	CSATLAGVQETQYF	TGCAGTGCGACACTAGCGGGGGTCCAAGAGACCCAGTACTTC
TRBD2	17	few	TRBV7-6	TRBJ2-2	CASSFSGRVVNTGELFF	TGTGCCAGCAGCTTTAGCGGGAGGGTCGTGAACACCGGGGAGCTGTTTTTT
TRBD1	17	few	TRBV5-1	TRBJ2-3	CASSGTVTDLRTDTQYF	TGCGCCAGCAGCGGGACAGTAACCGACCTCCGCACAGATACGCAGTATTTT
-	15	few	TRBV12-3/TRBV12-4	TRBJ2-5	CASSLESDGQETQYF	TGTGCCAGCAGTTTAGAGTCGGACGGGCAAGAGACCCAGTACTTC
-	19	few	TRBV6-1	TRBJ2-1	CASSAPRSGHLLQGNEQFF	TGTGCCAGCAGTGCCCCTCGATCCGGGCATCTCCTGCAGGGCAATGAGCAGTTCTTC
-	12	-	TRBV7-9	TRBJ2-5	CASSLPRDAQYF	TGTGCCAGCAGCTTGCCCCGGGATGCCCAGTACTTC
-	19	-	TRBV4-2	TRBJ2-3	CASSQVIGQPDSSTDTQYF	TGTGCCAGCAGCCAAGTAATAGGACAGCCAGATTCTAGCACAGATACGCAGTATTTT
-	15	-	TRBV27	TRBJ2-1	CASSPSHSSYNEQFF	TGTGCCAGCAGTCCTAGCCACAGCTCCTACAATGAGCAGTTCTTC
TRBD1	17	few	TRBV20-1	TRBJ1-4	CSARDQALGTGLGKLFF	TGCAGTGCTAGAGATCAGGCTCTCGGGACAGGGTTAGGAAAACTGTTTTTT
TRBD2	19	few	TRBV6-2/TRBV6-3	TRBJ2-1	CASTRLGLAGGGVSNEQFF	TGTGCCAGCACCCGACTGGGACTAGCGGGAGGCGGGGTATCCAATGAGCAGTTCTTC
-	13	few	TRBV6-5	TRBJ2-7	CASSYSAGSEQYF	TGTGCCAGCAGTTATTCAGCAGGGTCCGAGCAGTACTTC
TRBD2	16	few	TRBV5-1	TRBJ2-1	CASSYTGTSPYNEQFF	TGCGCCAGCAGCTATACCGGGACTAGCCCCTACAATGAGCAGTTCTTC
TRBD1	18	-	TRBV6-1	TRBJ2-6	CASSRDRAYNSGANVLTF	TGTGCCAGCAGTCGAGACAGGGCGTACAATTCTGGGGCCAACGTCCTGACTTTC
-	12	many	TRBV30	TRBJ1-6	CAWNPGRSPLHF	TGTGCCTGGAACCCGGGGAGGTCACCCCTCCACTTT
TRBD2	16	many	TRBV6-1	TRBJ2-2	CATKGITSGGNGELFF	TGTGCCACCAAAGGAATCACTAGCGGGGGGAACGGGGAGCTGTTTTTT
-	14	-	TRBV6-2/TRBV6-3	TRBJ1-1	CASSYDPGASEAFF	TGTGCCAGCAGTTACGACCCAGGAGCCTCTGAAGCTTTCTTT
-	15	-	TRBV10-3	TRBJ1-1	CAISESGGLVTEAFF	TGTGCCATCAGTGAGTCGGGGGGGCTTGTAACTGAAGCTTTCTTT
TRBD1	17	few	TRBV4-3	TRBJ2-4	CASSQSGTGGASDIQYF	TGCGCCAGCAGCCAATCCGGGACAGGGGGCGCGTCGGACATTCAGTACTTC
TRBD2	19	-	TRBV25-1	TRBJ2-5	CASSPYPGGGFGGQETQYF	TGTGCCAGCAGTCCTTATCCCGGGGGGGGCTTTGGGGGCCAAGAGACCCAGTACTTC
-	17	-	TRBV10-3	TRBJ2-7	CAISESLEAAGSYEQYF	TGTGCCATCAGTGAGTCGTTAGAAGCGGCCGGTTCCTACGAGCAGTACTTC
-	12	few	TRBV12-3/TRBV12-4	TRBJ2-7	CASRSDGHEQYF	TGTGCCAGCAGGTCGGACGGGCACGAGCAGTACTTC
TRBD1	15	-	TRBV20-1	TRBJ2-3	CSAARQGGITDTQYF	TGCAGTGCGGCCCGACAGGGGGGTATCACAGATACGCAGTATTTT
-	15	-	TRBV12-3/TRBV12-4	TRBJ1-4	CASSPYPTTNEKLFF	TGTGCCAGCAGTCCATACCCAACAACTAATGAAAAACTGTTTTTT
TRBD2	17	-	TRBV27	TRBJ2-1	CASSLSTSGVNYNEQFF	TGTGCCAGCAGTTTATCGACTAGCGGGGTAAACTACAATGAGCAGTTCTTC
-	14	-	TRBV5-5	TRBJ2-1	CASSFFASYNEQFF	TGTGCCAGCAGCTTTTTTGCGTCCTACAATGAGCAGTTCTTC
-	14	few	TRBV29-1	TRBJ2-7	CSVESRGSTYEQYF	TGCAGCGTTGAAAGCCGGGGAAGTACCTACGAGCAGTACTTC
-	16	-	TRBV13	TRBJ2-3	CASSLSLPTSTDTQYF	TGTGCCAGCAGCCTATCCCTACCGACAAGCACAGATACGCAGTATTTT
TRBD2	15	-	TRBV20-1	TRBJ2-7	CSARPIGLAAYEQYF	TGCAGTGCTAGACCTATAGGACTAGCGGCCTACGAGCAGTACTTC
-	13	-	TRBV10-3	TRBJ2-7	CAISLQGTYEQYF	TGTGCCATCAGCCTACAGGGAACCTACGAGCAGTACTTC
-	14	many	TRBV20-1	TRBJ2-3	CSARVRELLDTQYF	TGCAGTGCTAGAGTTAGGGAGCTTTTAGATACGCAGTATTTT
-	17	-	TRBV6-2/TRBV6-3	TRBJ2-2	CASSYRRQEANTGELFF	TGTGCCAGCAGTTACCGGCGACAGGAAGCGAACACCGGGGAGCTGTTTTTT
-	14	-	TRBV29-1	TRBJ2-1	CSVERQGSYNEQFF	TGCAGCGTTGAAAGGCAGGGCTCCTACAATGAGCAGTTCTTC
-	14	many	TRBV15	TRBJ2-7	CATSRDGGPYEQYF	TGTGCCACCAGCAGAGATGGGGGGCCGTACGAGCAGTACTTC
TRBD2	17	-	TRBV11-2	TRBJ2-1	CASRDPSGGTSYNEQFF	TGTGCCAGCAGAGATCCGTCCGGGGGGACCTCCTACAATGAGCAGTTCTTC